This TCR beta chain appears in the sequencing data of a study of T cells after yellow fever vaccination. Regarding the study as a whole: It was a small share of clonotypes that appeared in both CD4 and CD8 compartments. The study re-detected most primary-vaccination clones after the booster (around 96% CD4, roughly 91% CD8).

A few counts support this clonotype. The antigen remains unidentified. Making TCR cDNA involved 5'RACE template switching, which added UMIs and a universal primer site. TCRdb re-derived calls from the 5' RACE reads in MiXCR, one entry per CDR3 protein. The table lists 320,000 or so distinct CDR3 sequences, roughly 7.5% of them singletons, with 17% in the top ten. The V gene's germline CDR1 is SEHNR and CDR2 FQNEAQ (reference sequence). CDR3 length equals 14 residues. With 5 bases removed from V and 6 bases from J, the gap between germline ends came to 14 bases. The receptor comes from a man aged 18 to 29 who received the YFV17D yellow fever vaccine. The V call is TRBV7-9, the J call TRBJ2-1, with D unclear. Material: PBMCs, obtained around 45 days after the first yellow fever vaccination. CDR3 sequence: CASSLVKLPNEQFF. The CDR3 DNA is TGTGCCAGCAGCCTAGTGAAGTTGCCCAATGAGCAGTTCTTC. Supplemented by reference TRBV7-9 and TRBJ2-1, the full variable domain reads DTGVSQNPRHKITKRGQNVTFRCDPISEHNRLYWYRQTLGQGPEFLTYFQNEAQLEKSRLLSDRFSAERPKGSFSTLEIQRTEQGDSAMYLCASSLVKLPNEQFFGPGTRLTVL.